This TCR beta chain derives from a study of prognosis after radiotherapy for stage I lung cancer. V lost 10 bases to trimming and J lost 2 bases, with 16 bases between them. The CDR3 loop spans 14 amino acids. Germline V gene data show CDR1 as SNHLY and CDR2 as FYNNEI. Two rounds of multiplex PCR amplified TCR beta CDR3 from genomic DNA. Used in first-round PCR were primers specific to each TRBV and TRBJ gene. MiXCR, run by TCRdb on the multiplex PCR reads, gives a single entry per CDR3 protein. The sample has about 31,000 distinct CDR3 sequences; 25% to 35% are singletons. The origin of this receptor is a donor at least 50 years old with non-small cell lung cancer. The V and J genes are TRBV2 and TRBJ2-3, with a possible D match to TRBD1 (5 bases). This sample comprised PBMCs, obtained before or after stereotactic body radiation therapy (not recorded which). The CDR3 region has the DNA TGTGCCACTTTAGGGGAAAAGATCACAGATACGCAGTATTTT. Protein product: CATLGEKITDTQYF.